These T cell receptor beta chains were read from a single sample in a study of T cells after yellow fever vaccination. TCRdb ran MiXCR on the 5' RACE reads and lists one entry per CDR3 protein. The table includes 230,000 or so distinct CDR3 sequences, 6% to 8% detected once. The source was CD4+ T cells sorted from PBMCs, collected on the day of the yellow fever booster vaccination. All receptors come from a man under 40 who received the YFV17D yellow fever vaccine. CDR3s include the opening cysteine and the closing phenylalanine or tryptophan. Each record gives: D gene, J gene, V gene, clone size, CDR3 DNA, CDR3 protein. The D gene is left open where the match is weak. Rows give clone size only sometimes, using once, few, many, or a class for an expanded clone.

d_gene: -
j_gene: TRBJ2-5
v_gene: TRBV5-1
abundance: -
CDR3nt: TGCGCCAGCAGCTGGGGTTCGAGCGACCAGTCCCAAGAGACCCAGTACTTC
CDR3aa: CASSWGSSDQSQETQYF

d_gene: TRBD2
j_gene: TRBJ2-1
v_gene: TRBV6-1
abundance: few
CDR3nt: TGTGCCAGCACAGCGGGAGGCTACAATGAGCAGTTCTTC
CDR3aa: CASTAGGYNEQFF

d_gene: -
j_gene: TRBJ2-3
v_gene: TRBV19
abundance: few
CDR3nt: TGTGCCAGTAGGGAACTTCCGGGCACAGATACGCAGTATTTT
CDR3aa: CASRELPGTDTQYF

d_gene: -
j_gene: TRBJ1-2
v_gene: TRBV7-9
abundance: many
CDR3nt: TGTGCCAGCAGCTTAGATCAGGGACCCAACTATGGCTACACCTTC
CDR3aa: CASSLDQGPNYGYTF

d_gene: TRBD1
j_gene: TRBJ1-6
v_gene: TRBV20-1
abundance: -
CDR3nt: TGCAGTGCTAGGGACAGGGAATCCCTCCACTTT
CDR3aa: CSARDRESLHF

d_gene: -
j_gene: TRBJ1-1
v_gene: TRBV6-5
abundance: -
CDR3nt: TGTGCCAGCAGTTACGGTCCAGGACCGGGCACTGAAGCTTTCTTT
CDR3aa: CASSYGPGPGTEAFF

d_gene: TRBD2
j_gene: TRBJ2-2
v_gene: TRBV20-1
abundance: many
CDR3nt: TGCAGTGCTAGACTAGCGGGAGTCGGAGGGGAGCTGTTTTTT
CDR3aa: CSARLAGVGGELFF

d_gene: -
j_gene: TRBJ1-1
v_gene: TRBV6-6
abundance: many
CDR3nt: TGTGCCAGCAGTTACTTGGCAGACAAAGCTTTCTTT
CDR3aa: CASSYLADKAFF

d_gene: -
j_gene: TRBJ2-3
v_gene: TRBV29-1
abundance: -
CDR3nt: TGCAGCGTTCAACGCACAGATACGCAGTATTTT
CDR3aa: CSVQRTDTQYF

d_gene: -
j_gene: TRBJ2-1
v_gene: TRBV24-1
abundance: many
CDR3nt: TGTGCCACCAGTGGTGCGGGGTCCTCCTACAATGAGCAGTTCTTC
CDR3aa: CATSGAGSSYNEQFF

d_gene: -
j_gene: TRBJ2-1
v_gene: TRBV5-1
abundance: few
CDR3nt: TGCGCCAGCAGCGGACGGGACTCAACGGGCAATGAGCAGTTCTTC
CDR3aa: CASSGRDSTGNEQFF

d_gene: TRBD2
j_gene: TRBJ2-1
v_gene: TRBV6-2/TRBV6-3
abundance: -
CDR3nt: TGTGCCAGCGACGCTGCTATTGGGACTAGCGCCAATGAGCAGTTCTTC
CDR3aa: CASDAAIGTSANEQFF

d_gene: TRBD1
j_gene: TRBJ2-1
v_gene: TRBV27
abundance: -
CDR3nt: TGTGCCAGCAGTGTCGGGGACAGAATCTACAATGAGCAGTTCTTC
CDR3aa: CASSVGDRIYNEQFF

d_gene: TRBD1
j_gene: TRBJ1-2
v_gene: TRBV6-1
abundance: few
CDR3nt: TGTGCCAGCAGGAACAGGGGCGGAATTTATGGCTACACCTTC
CDR3aa: CASRNRGGIYGYTF

d_gene: TRBD2
j_gene: TRBJ2-2
v_gene: TRBV4-3
abundance: few
CDR3nt: TGCGCCAGCAGCGGGTTAGCGGGAAAGGCTCCTGCCGGGGAGCTGTTTTTT
CDR3aa: CASSGLAGKAPAGELFF

d_gene: TRBD1
j_gene: TRBJ2-1
v_gene: TRBV12-3/TRBV12-4
abundance: many
CDR3nt: TGTGCCAGCAGGGCTGGCGTTTGGCAGGGGGCTCATGAGCAGTTCTTC
CDR3aa: CASRAGVWQGAHEQFF

d_gene: -
j_gene: TRBJ2-7
v_gene: TRBV7-7
abundance: -
CDR3nt: TGTGCCAGCAGCTTAGCGTCTGGGGGAGGTTGTGGCGAGCAGTACTTC
CDR3aa: CASSLASGGGCGEQYF

d_gene: TRBD2
j_gene: TRBJ2-3
v_gene: TRBV2
abundance: few
CDR3nt: TGTGCCAGCACCCCCCGCCGGGGGACTAGCGGGAGCACAGATACGCAGTATTTT
CDR3aa: CASTPRRGTSGSTDTQYF

d_gene: TRBD1
j_gene: TRBJ1-2
v_gene: TRBV7-6
abundance: -
CDR3nt: TGTGCCAGCAGCGGGACAGGGAAATATGGCTACACCTTC
CDR3aa: CASSGTGKYGYTF

d_gene: TRBD2
j_gene: TRBJ2-1
v_gene: TRBV5-1
abundance: many
CDR3nt: TGCGCCAGCAGCTTGACGACTAGCGGGAGAGCTGGGAGCTACAATGAGCAGTTCTTC
CDR3aa: CASSLTTSGRAGSYNEQFF

d_gene: -
j_gene: TRBJ2-1
v_gene: TRBV18
abundance: many
CDR3nt: TGTGCCAGCTCACCATTCGAGGGGAGCTCCTACAATGAGCAGTTCTTC
CDR3aa: CASSPFEGSSYNEQFF

d_gene: -
j_gene: TRBJ2-7
v_gene: TRBV4-3
abundance: few
CDR3nt: TGCGCCAGCAGCCCCGGAGGGGGGCGATACGAGCAGTACTTC
CDR3aa: CASSPGGGRYEQYF

d_gene: TRBD2
j_gene: TRBJ2-2
v_gene: TRBV23-1
abundance: few
CDR3nt: TGCGCCAGCAGTCAACCGCGGACTAGCGGGAGAACCGGGGAGCTGTTTTTT
CDR3aa: CASSQPRTSGRTGELFF

d_gene: -
j_gene: TRBJ1-6
v_gene: TRBV20-1
abundance: -
CDR3nt: TGCAGTGCTAGAGAAGTTATTGACAGACTATACTTT
CDR3aa: CSAREVIDRLYF

d_gene: TRBD2
j_gene: TRBJ2-1
v_gene: TRBV4-3
abundance: many
CDR3nt: TGCGCCAGCAGACGGACTAGCGGAAACTACAATGAGCAGTTCTTC
CDR3aa: CASRRTSGNYNEQFF

d_gene: TRBD2
j_gene: TRBJ2-3
v_gene: TRBV6-1
abundance: many
CDR3nt: TGTGCCAGCGGGAGGGCAGGTAGCACAGATACGCAGTATTTT
CDR3aa: CASGRAGSTDTQYF

d_gene: TRBD2
j_gene: TRBJ2-3
v_gene: TRBV15
abundance: -
CDR3nt: TGTGCCACCAGCATGGATACTAGCGGGAAAAGACTGGGGACGCAGTATTTT
CDR3aa: CATSMDTSGKRLGTQYF

d_gene: -
j_gene: TRBJ1-5
v_gene: TRBV5-1
abundance: many
CDR3nt: TGCGCCAGCAGCTTGGACAGGGATCAGCCCCAGCATTTT
CDR3aa: CASSLDRDQPQHF

d_gene: -
j_gene: TRBJ2-3
v_gene: TRBV20-1
abundance: many
CDR3nt: TGCAGTGCTAGAGTCCCTAGCACAGATACGCAGTATTTT
CDR3aa: CSARVPSTDTQYF

d_gene: TRBD1
j_gene: TRBJ2-6
v_gene: TRBV9
abundance: -
CDR3nt: TGTGCCAGCAGCCCACGGACAGGTCTCGGGGCCAACGTCCTGACTTTC
CDR3aa: CASSPRTGLGANVLTF

d_gene: -
j_gene: TRBJ1-1
v_gene: TRBV20-1
abundance: few
CDR3nt: TGCAGTGCCAGCAGGGGAAACACTGAAGCTTTCTTT
CDR3aa: CSASRGNTEAFF

d_gene: TRBD1
j_gene: TRBJ1-1
v_gene: TRBV20-1
abundance: few
CDR3nt: TGCAGTGCCCCGGACAGGGGTAACATGAACACTGAAGCTTTCTTT
CDR3aa: CSAPDRGNMNTEAFF

d_gene: -
j_gene: TRBJ2-2
v_gene: TRBV7-9
abundance: -
CDR3nt: TGTGCCAGCAGCTCCCAAGTCCTCGGGGAGCTGTTTTTT
CDR3aa: CASSSQVLGELFF

d_gene: TRBD2
j_gene: TRBJ2-7
v_gene: TRBV7-2
abundance: many
CDR3nt: TGTGCCAGCAGCATCGGACTAGCGGCCAACGAGCAGTACTTC
CDR3aa: CASSIGLAANEQYF

d_gene: -
j_gene: TRBJ2-4
v_gene: TRBV28
abundance: -
CDR3nt: TGTGCCAGCAGTCTAAGTAGCCAAGCCAAAAACATTCAGTACTTC
CDR3aa: CASSLSSQAKNIQYF

d_gene: -
j_gene: TRBJ2-3
v_gene: TRBV7-2
abundance: -
CDR3nt: TGTGCCAGCAGCTTAGCGGCCTTCACAGATACGCAGTATTTT
CDR3aa: CASSLAAFTDTQYF

d_gene: -
j_gene: TRBJ1-5
v_gene: TRBV2
abundance: -
CDR3nt: TGTGCCAGCTTCCTAACCAGGGTAGGGCGGAATCAGCCCCAGCATTTT
CDR3aa: CASFLTRVGRNQPQHF

d_gene: TRBD2
j_gene: TRBJ2-7
v_gene: TRBV7-8
abundance: many
CDR3nt: TGTGCCAGCAGCTTAGAGGCGGGAGTATACGAGCAGTACTTC
CDR3aa: CASSLEAGVYEQYF

d_gene: -
j_gene: TRBJ2-3
v_gene: TRBV6-5
abundance: many
CDR3nt: TGTGCCAGCAGTTACTCGAGATCTCAGTCGGGGACAGATACGCAGTATTTT
CDR3aa: CASSYSRSQSGTDTQYF

d_gene: TRBD1
j_gene: TRBJ2-7
v_gene: TRBV20-1
abundance: many
CDR3nt: TGCAGTGCTGACAGGGGGCGGGACGAGCAGTACTTC
CDR3aa: CSADRGRDEQYF

d_gene: -
j_gene: TRBJ1-1
v_gene: TRBV12-3/TRBV12-4
abundance: many
CDR3nt: TGTGCCAGCAGTTTACGGGGGAACCTGAACACTGAAGCTTTCTTT
CDR3aa: CASSLRGNLNTEAFF

d_gene: TRBD2
j_gene: TRBJ2-2
v_gene: TRBV7-2
abundance: few
CDR3nt: TGTGCCAGCAGCTTACAAGCGGGACGGACCGGGGAGCTGTTTTTT
CDR3aa: CASSLQAGRTGELFF

d_gene: -
j_gene: TRBJ2-3
v_gene: TRBV7-2
abundance: many
CDR3nt: TGTGCCAGCAGCTTAGTTCTAGGCACAGATACGCAGTATTTT
CDR3aa: CASSLVLGTDTQYF

d_gene: -
j_gene: TRBJ1-5
v_gene: TRBV7-2
abundance: many
CDR3nt: TGTGCCAGCAGCTCGGGACGCAATCAGCCCCAGCATTTT
CDR3aa: CASSSGRNQPQHF

d_gene: -
j_gene: TRBJ2-2
v_gene: TRBV29-1
abundance: -
CDR3nt: TGCAGCGCCGGACACACCGGGGAGCTGTTTTTT
CDR3aa: CSAGHTGELFF